The 26 T cell receptor beta chains below were found in one sample sequenced in a study of Ad26.COV2.S vaccination and SARS-CoV-2 variants. As to treatment: about 20 received Ad26.COV2.S at low or high dose, single or two shots; about 5 received placebo; per-sample allocation not given. The samples were gathered on day 63 after the first injection of vaccine or placebo. The data were produced by immunoSEQ multiplex PCR, yet TCRdb's version contains in-frame clones alone and is incomplete. The sample holds about 350,000 clones, less than 90% seen once. Sequenced material: peripheral blood, taken in a trial of Ad26.COV2.S vaccine versus placebo. Receptors originate from a person aged 18-60 years who received the Ad26.COV2.S COVID-19 vaccine or a placebo.

The chain couples TRBV6-2 or TRBV6-3 to TRBJ1-2, with D maybe TRBD1 (6 bases). CDR1 is MNHEY, CDR2 SVGEGT, per germline. V was pared by 2 bases and J by 8 bases, with 15 bases between. The CDR3 loop spans 14 amino acids. The CDR3 region has the DNA TGTGCCAGCAGTTACGGGACAATCGCGTTGGGCTACACCTTC. Its protein product is CASSYGTIALGYTF.

Only one count was recorded for this clone. The V gene is TRBV28, the J gene TRBJ1-1; possibly TRBD1 for D (5 bases). The CDR3 covers 19 residues. The V and J ends lost 3 bases and 1 base respectively, with 24 bases between them. Germline loops: CDR1 MDHEN, CDR2 SYDVKM. The CDR3 DNA follows: TGTGCCAGCAGTTTCCCCCCGGGACCCGGCGGCCCAGGGAACACTGAAGCTTTCTTT. Translated: CASSFPPGPGGPGNTEAFF.

This clone was detected once. The chain couples TRBV6-6 to TRBJ2-5, with TRBD2 as a possible D gene (5 bases). Germline V gene data show CDR1 as MNHNY and CDR2 as SVGAGI (reference sequence). Deletions cut 0 bases from V and 4 bases from J, with 15 bases between. This CDR3 comprises 16 residues. CDR3 residues: CASSYSPEVKRETQYF. CDR3 DNA: TGTGCCAGCAGTTACTCCCCGGAGGTCAAGCGAGAGACCCAGTACTTC.

The gene calls are TRBV5-8 and TRBJ2-3, with TRBD1 as a possible D gene (5 bases). The CDR3 runs to 15 residues. The V gene lost 3 bases and the J gene lost 2 bases, with 13 bases spanning the gap. Germline lookup yields CDR1 SGHTS and CDR2 YDEGEE. The CDR3 DNA reads as TGTGCCAGCAGCTCCCGACAGATATACACAGATACGCAGTATTTT. As protein: CASSSRQIYTDTQYF.

V is TRBV4-2 and J is TRBJ2-1; D perhaps matches TRBD2 (6 bases). Trimming took 3 bases from V and 10 from J, leaving 16 bases between them. This CDR3 spans 14 amino acids. The germline V gene encodes CDR1 LGHNA and CDR2 YNFKEQ. This chain's CDR3 is CASSHSGREREQFF. The CDR3 DNA follows: TGTGCCAGCAGCCACTCGGGACGGGAGAGAGAGCAGTTCTTC.

This clone occurred many times. The genes are TRBV19 and TRBJ1-5; 8 nucleotides agree with TRBD1. This CDR3 is built from 15 residues. With V trimmed by 6 bases and J by 5 bases, 9 bases remained unmatched. Per the germline V gene, CDR1 is LNHDA and CDR2 is SQIVND (reference sequence). CDR3 amino acids: CASRSSGGPDQPQHF. DNA for the CDR3: TGTGCCAGTAGGTCCTCAGGGGGCCCTGATCAGCCCCAGCATTTT.

This sequence joins TRBV9 and TRBJ2-2; 7 nucleotides match TRBD2. The germline CDR1 and CDR2 sequences are SGDLS and YYNGEE. This CDR3 contains 14 residues. After removal of 1 base from V and 5 bases from J, the junction contained 2 bases not matched to a gene. In DNA, the CDR3 is TGTGCCAGCAGCGTAACGGGGGGAACCGGGGAGCTGTTTTTT. As protein: CASSVTGGTGELFF. The full variable domain, completed using reference TRBV9 and TRBJ2-2, is DSGVTQTPKHLITATGQRVTLRCSPRSGDLSVYWYQQSLDQGLQFLIQYYNGEERAKGNILERFSAQQFPDLHSELNLSSLELGDSALYFCASSVTGGTGELFFGEGSRLTVL.

The gene calls are TRBV4-3 and TRBJ1-6, with 7 bases matching TRBD1. The CDR3 covers 16 residues. Germline V CDR1 and CDR2: LGHNA, YSLEER. The V gene end was trimmed by 0 bases and the J gene end by 7 bases; junction bases not matched to a gene: 6. The CDR3 sequence: CASSQDRGQANSPLHF. CDR3 sequence (DNA): TGCGCCAGCAGCCAAGACCGAGGACAGGCCAATTCACCCCTCCACTTT.

This sequence joins TRBV2 and TRBJ2-7; the D is unclear. Germline assignment: CDR1 SNHLY and CDR2 FYNNEI. V lost 6 bases and J 2 bases, leaving 14 bases between the germline ends. CDR3 size: 14 residues. The CDR3 here is CASSGSTNTYEQYF. The CDR3 DNA reads as TGTGCCAGCAGCGGGTCTACAAACACCTACGAGCAGTACTTC.

This clone occurred a few times. The rearrangement uses TRBV3-1 (or the pseudogene TRBV3-2) and TRBJ2-1; D call uncertain. Deletions cut 1 base from V and 7 bases from J, with 14 bases between. Germline V CDR1 and CDR2: LGHDT, YNNKEL (reference sequence). The CDR3 consists of 15 residues. The DNA of the CDR3 is TGTGCCAGCAGCCAAGGGACCAGTAGCTTTAATGAGCAGTTCTTC. It encodes CASSQGTSSFNEQFF.

The genes are TRBV5-4 and TRBJ2-2, with D uncertain. V shed 0 bases and J shed 1 base, with 7 bases lying between them. The CDR3 extends over 15 amino acids. The V gene's germline CDR1 is SGHNT and CDR2 YYREEE (reference sequence). Written as DNA, the CDR3 is TGTGCCAGCAGCTTGGTCCTGGGGAACACCGGGGAGCTGTTTTTT. It is translated as CASSLVLGNTGELFF.

This clone was seen a single time. The chain links TRBV28 to TRBJ1-4, with D hard to call. Trimming left V 8 bases short and J 5 bases short, with 6 bases between. The CDR3 contains 11 residues. Germline V gene data show CDR1 as MDHEN and CDR2 as SYDVKM. In DNA form, the CDR3 reads TGTGCCAGCTATCAAAATGAAAAACTGTTTTTT. As protein: CASYQNEKLFF.

The J gene is TRBJ1-1, the V gene TRBV30; unclear D gene. The CDR3 is 13 amino acids. The germline gives CDR1 GTSNPN, CDR2 SVGIG (reference sequence). Trimming removed 3 bases at V and 4 bases at J, with 12 bases between. The CDR3 region has the DNA TGTGCCTGGAGCCGGGAGATTAGCACTGAAGCTTTCTTT. Its protein product is CAWSREISTEAFF.

This chain joins TRBV14 and TRBJ2-5; 7 bases align to TRBD1. Trimming cost V 3 bases and J 2 bases; bases outside gene matches: 3. Germline CDR1 SGHDN, CDR2 FVKESK. The CDR3 is 14 amino acids. This CDR3 reads CASSQTGQQETQYF. The CDR3 bases are TGTGCCAGCAGCCAGACGGGACAGCAAGAGACCCAGTACTTC.

This chain uses TRBV30 with TRBJ1-1; D is ambiguous. This CDR3 has 13 amino acids. Looked up from germline, CDR1 is GTSNPN and CDR2 is SVGIG (reference sequence). V shed 5 bases and J shed 3 bases, with 13 bases lying between them. Written as DNA, the CDR3 is TGTGCCTGGCGGGTGAATTCCGACACTGAAGCTTTCTTT. Translated: CAWRVNSDTEAFF.

The CDR3 sequence: CSASWTGTDTQYF. The DNA for the CDR3 is TGCAGTGCTAGTTGGACAGGCACAGATACGCAGTATTTT. J is TRBJ2-3 and V is TRBV20-1, with D possibly matching TRBD1 (6 bases). Germline assignment: CDR1 DFQATT and CDR2 SNEGSKA (reference sequence). The CDR3 is 13 residues long. Trimming cost V 3 bases and J 1 base, with 8 bases left between them.

V and J are TRBV7-2 and TRBJ1-1, with 8 bases lining up with TRBD1. After removal of 4 bases from V and 4 bases from J, the junction contained 11 bases not matched to a gene. Germline V gene sequence: CDR1 SGHTA, CDR2 FQGNSA. The CDR3 contains 16 residues. The CDR3 spells CASSSPGQGRGTEAFF. The CDR3 DNA reads as TGTGCCAGCAGCTCCCCCGGACAGGGAAGGGGCACTGAAGCTTTCTTT.

The chain is built from TRBV7-6 and TRBJ1-1, with 9 bases fitting TRBD1. The V segment lost 1 base and the J segment 4 bases; nucleotides outside the gene matches: 4. Germline lookup yields CDR1 SGHVS and CDR2 FNYEAQ. The CDR3 contains 15 residues. This chain's CDR3 is CASSLGRQGGTEAFF. The CDR3, as DNA: TGTGCCAGCAGCTTAGGGAGACAGGGGGGCACTGAAGCTTTCTTT.

This chain connects TRBV5-1 to TRBJ1-2; TRBD1 agrees at 7 bases. The germline CDR1 and CDR2 sequences are SGHRS and YFSETQ. Trimming removed 6 bases from V and 7 bases from J; junction bases left unmatched: 9. CDR3 size: 13 residues. As DNA, the CDR3 is TGCGCCAGCAACCCGACAGGGAGGGGTGGCTACACCTTC. Amino acids: CASNPTGRGGYTF.

This rearrangement joins TRBV6-6 to TRBJ1-6, with TRBD1 matching over 9 bases. J gave up 14 bases and V 7 bases, and 6 bases lay outside the gene matches. The CDR3 totals 12 residues. Germline CDR1 is MNHNY and CDR2 is SVGAGI (reference sequence). CDR3 loop: CASTIDRGALHF. The CDR3 nucleotides read TGTGCCAGCACTATCGACAGGGGGGCCCTCCACTTT.

The V call is TRBV7-6, the J call TRBJ1-1, with D perhaps TRBD1 (6 bases). CDR1 SGHVS and CDR2 FNYEAQ come from the germline V gene. The CDR3 spans 16 residues. V gave up 1 base and J gave up 1 base, with 13 bases separating them. The CDR3 sequence is CASSLGYRDKNTEAFF. CDR3 DNA sequence: TGTGCCAGCAGCTTAGGCTACCGGGACAAGAACACTGAAGCTTTCTTT.

This chain uses TRBV5-1 with TRBJ1-5; 10 bases match TRBD1. The CDR3 covers 14 residues. V dropped 4 bases and J dropped 7; count of bases not matched to a gene: 5. Looked up from germline, CDR1 is SGHRS and CDR2 is YFSETQ. CDR3 sequence: CASSTGQGKQPQHF. The CDR3 DNA is TGCGCCAGCAGCACGGGACAGGGGAAGCAGCCCCAGCATTTT.

The sample holds one count of this clone. This chain links TRBV21-1 with TRBJ1-1. TRBV21-1 is noted as a pseudogene. This CDR3 has 13 residues. CDR3: CASSKPGDTEAFF. CDR3 nucleotide sequence: TGTGCCAGCAGCAAGCCGGGCGACACTGAAGCTTTCTTT.

The rearrangement links TRBV28 to TRBJ2-3; the D is unclear. The CDR3 totals 11 residues. In germline, CDR1 is MDHEN, CDR2 SYDVKM. V was pared by 6 bases and J by 6 bases, with 7 bases between. The CDR3 DNA is TGTGCCAGCAGCCTAGGGGATACGCAGTATTTT. As protein: CASSLGDTQYF.

The genes are TRBV5-1 and TRBJ2-3, with TRBD1 as a possible D gene (7 bases). Germline CDR1 is SGHRS and CDR2 is YFSETQ. The CDR3 consists of 17 residues. The germline V and J ends were trimmed by 4 bases and 2 bases, with 20 bases remaining between them. Here the CDR3 reads CASSPQPRGADTDTQYF. The CDR3 DNA reads as TGCGCCAGCAGCCCCCAGCCCAGGGGGGCTGACACAGATACGCAGTATTTT.

The chain has TRBV6-5 and TRBJ2-1; D not resolved. Trimming pared 6 bases from V and 7 bases from J, leaving 7 bases between. CDR1 MNHEY and CDR2 SVGAGI come from the germline V gene. The length of the CDR3 is 11 residues. CDR3 sequence (DNA): TGTGCCAGCAGCCAAGGAAATGAGCAGTTCTTC. This encodes CASSQGNEQFF.